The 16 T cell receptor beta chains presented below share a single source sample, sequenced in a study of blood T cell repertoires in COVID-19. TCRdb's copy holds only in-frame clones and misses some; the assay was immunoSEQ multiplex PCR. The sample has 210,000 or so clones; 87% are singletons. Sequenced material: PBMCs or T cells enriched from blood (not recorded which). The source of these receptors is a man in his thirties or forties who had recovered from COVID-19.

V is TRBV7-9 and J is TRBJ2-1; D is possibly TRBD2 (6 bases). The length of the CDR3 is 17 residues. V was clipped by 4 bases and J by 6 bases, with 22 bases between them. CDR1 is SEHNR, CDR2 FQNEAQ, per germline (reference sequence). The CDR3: CASSSRTGRERGNEQFF. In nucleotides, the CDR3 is TGTGCCAGCAGCTCCCGGACGGGGCGGGAAAGGGGCAATGAGCAGTTCTTC.

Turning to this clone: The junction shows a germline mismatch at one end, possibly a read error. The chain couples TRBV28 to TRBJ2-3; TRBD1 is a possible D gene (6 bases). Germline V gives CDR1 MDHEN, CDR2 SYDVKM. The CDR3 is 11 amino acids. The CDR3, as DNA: TGTGCCAGCAGTTCTACGACAGGTATGGATTTT. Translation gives CASSSTTGMDF.

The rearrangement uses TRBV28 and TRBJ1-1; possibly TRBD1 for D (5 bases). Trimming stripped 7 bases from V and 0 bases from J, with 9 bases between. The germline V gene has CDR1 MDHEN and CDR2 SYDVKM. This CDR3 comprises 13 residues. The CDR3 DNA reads TGTGCCAGCACCACGACAGTGAACACTGAAGCTTTCTTT. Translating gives CASTTTVNTEAFF.

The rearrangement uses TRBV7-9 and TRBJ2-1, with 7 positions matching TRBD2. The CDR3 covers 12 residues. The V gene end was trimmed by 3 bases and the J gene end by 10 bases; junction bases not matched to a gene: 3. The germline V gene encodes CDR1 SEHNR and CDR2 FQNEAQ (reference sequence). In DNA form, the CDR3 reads TGTGCCAGCAGCTTTTCTAGCGGCGAGCAGTTCTTC. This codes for CASSFSSGEQFF.

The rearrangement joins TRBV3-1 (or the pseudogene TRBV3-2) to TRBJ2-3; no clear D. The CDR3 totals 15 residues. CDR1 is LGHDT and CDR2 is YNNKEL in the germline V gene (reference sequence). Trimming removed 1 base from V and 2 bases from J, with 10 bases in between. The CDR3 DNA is TGTGCCAGCAGCCAAGGACAACAGCTCACAGATACGCAGTATTTT. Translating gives CASSQGQQLTDTQYF.

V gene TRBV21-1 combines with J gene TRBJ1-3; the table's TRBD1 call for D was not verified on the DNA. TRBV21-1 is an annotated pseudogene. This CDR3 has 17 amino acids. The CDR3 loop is CASSKRFWGPPPDTIYF. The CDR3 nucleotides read TGTGCCTCCTCCAAAAGGTTCTGGGGGCCGCCGCCCGACACCATATATTTT.

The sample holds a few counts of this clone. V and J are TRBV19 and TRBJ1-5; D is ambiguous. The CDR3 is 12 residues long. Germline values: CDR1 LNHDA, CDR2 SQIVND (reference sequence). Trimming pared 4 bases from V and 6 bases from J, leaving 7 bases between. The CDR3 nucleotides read TGTGCCAGTAGTAGCACCGGTCAGCCCCAGCATTTT. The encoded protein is CASSSTGQPQHF. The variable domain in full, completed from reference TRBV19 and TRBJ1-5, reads DGGITQSPKYLFRKEGQNVTLSCEQNLNHDAMYWYRQDPGQGLRLIYYSQIVNDFQKGDIAEGYSVSREKKESFPLTVTSAQKNPTAFYLCASSSTGQPQHFGDGTRLSIL.

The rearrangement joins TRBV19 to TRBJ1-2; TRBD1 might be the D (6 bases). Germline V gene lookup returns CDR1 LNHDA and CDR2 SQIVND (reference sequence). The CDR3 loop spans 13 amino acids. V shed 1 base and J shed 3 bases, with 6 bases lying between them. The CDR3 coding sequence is TGTGCCAGTAGTATAGCAGGGGACTATGGCTACACCTTC. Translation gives CASSIAGDYGYTF.

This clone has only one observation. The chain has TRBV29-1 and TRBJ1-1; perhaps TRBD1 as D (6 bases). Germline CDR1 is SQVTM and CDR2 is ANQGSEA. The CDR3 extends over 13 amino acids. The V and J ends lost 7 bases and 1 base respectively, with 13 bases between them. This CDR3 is CSAAGQWNTEAFF. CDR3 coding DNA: TGCAGCGCGGCGGGACAATGGAACACTGAAGCTTTCTTT. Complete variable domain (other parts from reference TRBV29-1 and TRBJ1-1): SAVISQKPSRDICQRGTSLTIQCQVDSQVTMMFWYRQQPGQSLTLIATANQGSEATYESGFVIDKFPISRPNLTFSTLTVSNMSPEDSSIYLCSAAGQWNTEAFFGQGTRLTVV.

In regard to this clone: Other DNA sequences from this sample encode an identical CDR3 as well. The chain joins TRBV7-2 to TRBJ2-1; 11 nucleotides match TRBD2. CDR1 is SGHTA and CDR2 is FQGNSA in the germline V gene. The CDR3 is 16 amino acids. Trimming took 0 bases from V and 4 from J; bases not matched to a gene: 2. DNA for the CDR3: TGTGCCAGCAGCTTAGCCGGGACTAGCGGTTACAATGAGCAGTTCTTC. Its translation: CASSLAGTSGYNEQFF.

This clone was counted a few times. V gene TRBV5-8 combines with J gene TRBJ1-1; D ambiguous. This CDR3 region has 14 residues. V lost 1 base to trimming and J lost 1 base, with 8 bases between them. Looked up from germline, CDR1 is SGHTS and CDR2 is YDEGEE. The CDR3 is CASSLWEGNTEAFF. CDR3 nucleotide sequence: TGTGCCAGCAGCTTGTGGGAGGGGAACACTGAAGCTTTCTTT.

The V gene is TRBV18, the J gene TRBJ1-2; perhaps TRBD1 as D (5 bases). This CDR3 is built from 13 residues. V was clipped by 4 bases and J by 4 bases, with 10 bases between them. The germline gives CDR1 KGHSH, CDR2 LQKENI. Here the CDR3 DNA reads TGTGCCAGCTCACTGACAGACATCTATGGCTACACCTTC. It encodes CASSLTDIYGYTF.

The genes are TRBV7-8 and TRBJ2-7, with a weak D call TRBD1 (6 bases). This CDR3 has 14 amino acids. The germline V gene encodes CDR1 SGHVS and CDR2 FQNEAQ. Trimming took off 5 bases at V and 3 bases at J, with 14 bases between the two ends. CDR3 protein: CASSAEGVVYEQYF. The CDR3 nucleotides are TGTGCCAGCAGCGCAGAGGGGGTAGTCTACGAGCAGTACTTC.

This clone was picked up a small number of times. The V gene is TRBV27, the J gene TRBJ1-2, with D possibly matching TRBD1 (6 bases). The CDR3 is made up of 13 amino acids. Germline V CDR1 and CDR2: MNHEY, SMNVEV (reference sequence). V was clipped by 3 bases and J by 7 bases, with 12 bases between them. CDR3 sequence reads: CASSLRGAPGYTF. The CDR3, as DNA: TGTGCCAGCAGTTTGCGGGGGGCGCCTGGCTACACCTTC.

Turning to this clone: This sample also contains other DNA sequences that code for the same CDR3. In DNA, the CDR3 is TGTGCCAGCAGTGCACAGGGTTATGGCTACACCTTC. Translated, it gives CASSAQGYGYTF. The chain carries TRBV25-1 and TRBJ1-2, with D maybe TRBD1 (6 bases). There are 12 residues in the CDR3. Germline V CDR1 and CDR2: MGHDK, SYGVNS. V shed 4 bases and J shed 5 bases, with 8 bases lying between them.

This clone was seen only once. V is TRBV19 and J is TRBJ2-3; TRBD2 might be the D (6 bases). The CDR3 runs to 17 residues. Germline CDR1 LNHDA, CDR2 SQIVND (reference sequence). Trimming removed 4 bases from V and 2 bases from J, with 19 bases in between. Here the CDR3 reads CASSRGEFGGDTDTQYF. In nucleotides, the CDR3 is TGTGCCAGTAGTAGAGGGGAGTTTGGCGGGGACACAGATACGCAGTATTTT.